This T cell receptor beta chain was identified during a study of technical replicates of blood from several donors. The CDR3 covers 14 residues. Looked up from germline, CDR1 is SGHDN and CDR2 is FVKESK. The V segment lost 5 bases and the J segment 8 bases; nucleotides outside the gene matches: 8. Assay: immunoSEQ multiplex PCR; the TCRdb copy retains only in-frame clones and omits some. This table has roughly 80,000 clones, 70% to 90% appearing once. This receptor was taken from a human donor in good health. Sequencing was done on a sample of T cells isolated from PBMCs. The rearrangement joins TRBV14 to TRBJ1-4; 7 positions match TRBD1. For the CDR3, the DNA is TGTGCCAGCAGCGACAGGGCCAGTGCGGAAAAACTGTTTTTT. Translation: CASSDRASAEKLFF.